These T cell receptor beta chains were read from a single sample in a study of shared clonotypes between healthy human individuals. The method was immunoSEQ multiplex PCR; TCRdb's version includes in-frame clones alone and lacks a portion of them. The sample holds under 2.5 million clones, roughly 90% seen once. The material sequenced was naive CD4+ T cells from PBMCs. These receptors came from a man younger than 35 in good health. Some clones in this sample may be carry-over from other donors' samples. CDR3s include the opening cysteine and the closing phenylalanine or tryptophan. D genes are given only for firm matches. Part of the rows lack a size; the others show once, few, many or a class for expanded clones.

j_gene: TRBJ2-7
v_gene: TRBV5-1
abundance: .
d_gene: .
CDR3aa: CASSLVASSYEQYF
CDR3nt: TGCGCCAGCAGCTTGGTAGCAAGCTCCTACGAGCAGTACTTC

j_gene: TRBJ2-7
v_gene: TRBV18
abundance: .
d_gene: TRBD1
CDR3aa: CASSPASGQGYEQYF
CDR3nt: TGTGCCAGCTCACCCGCTTCCGGACAGGGCTACGAGCAGTACTTC

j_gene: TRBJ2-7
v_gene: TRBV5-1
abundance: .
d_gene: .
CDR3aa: CASSLELGLAYEQYF
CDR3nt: TGCGCCAGCAGCTTGGAGCTGGGGCTAGCCTACGAGCAGTACTTC

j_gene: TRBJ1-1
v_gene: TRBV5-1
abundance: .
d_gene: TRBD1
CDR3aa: CASSGLVAGTGIGEAFF
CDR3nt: TGCGCCAGCAGCGGACTGGTGGCTGGGACAGGGATAGGAGAAGCTTTCTTT

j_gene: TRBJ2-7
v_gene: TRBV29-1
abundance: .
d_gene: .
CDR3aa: CSVADPAQYF
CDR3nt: TGCAGCGTCGCGGACCCGGCGCAGTACTTC

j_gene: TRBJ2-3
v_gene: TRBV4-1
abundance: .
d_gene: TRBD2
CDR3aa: CASSLGRTSESTDTQYF
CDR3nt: TGCGCCAGCAGCCTAGGAAGGACTAGCGAAAGCACAGATACGCAGTATTTT

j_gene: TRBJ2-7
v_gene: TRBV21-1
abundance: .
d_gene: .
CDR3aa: CASSSPNPAAGKPYEQYF
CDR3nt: TGTGCCAGCAGCTCCCCTAACCCGGCGGCAGGGAAACCCTACGAGCAGTACTTC

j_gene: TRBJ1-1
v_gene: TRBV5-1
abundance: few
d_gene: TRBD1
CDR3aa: CASSLAQGATEAFF
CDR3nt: TGCGCCAGCAGCTTGGCACAGGGGGCGACTGAAGCTTTCTTT

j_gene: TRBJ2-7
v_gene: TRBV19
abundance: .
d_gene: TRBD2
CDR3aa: CASSIGQPGGEQYF
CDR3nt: TGTGCCAGTAGTATCGGGCAACCGGGGGGCGAGCAGTACTTC

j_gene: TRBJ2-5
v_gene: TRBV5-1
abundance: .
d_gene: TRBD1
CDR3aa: CASSLAPGGSGETQYF
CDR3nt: TGCGCCAGCAGCTTGGCTCCAGGGGGCTCGGGTGAGACCCAGTACTTC

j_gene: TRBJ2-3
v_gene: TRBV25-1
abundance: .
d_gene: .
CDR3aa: CASSEPGSRDTQYF
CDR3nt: TGTGCCAGCAGTGAGCCCGGGAGCCGGGATACGCAGTATTTT

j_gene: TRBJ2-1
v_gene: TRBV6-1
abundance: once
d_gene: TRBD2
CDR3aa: CASRSFSGRNNEQFF
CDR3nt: TGTGCCAGCAGATCCTTTAGCGGGAGAAACAATGAGCAGTTCTTC

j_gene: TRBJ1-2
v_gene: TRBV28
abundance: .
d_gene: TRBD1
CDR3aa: CASSSTTGGYGYTF
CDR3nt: TGTGCCAGCAGTTCCACTACAGGGGGGTATGGCTACACCTTC

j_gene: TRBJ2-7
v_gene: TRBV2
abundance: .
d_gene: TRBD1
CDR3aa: CASSGLTTPGQGARNEQYF
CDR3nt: TGTGCCAGCAGTGGGTTGACTACTCCGGGACAGGGGGCACGGAACGAGCAGTACTTC

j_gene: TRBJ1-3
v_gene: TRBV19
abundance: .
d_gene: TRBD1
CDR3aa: CASTGQGFVNTIYF
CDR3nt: TGTGCCAGTACCGGACAGGGTTTCGTCAACACCATATATTTT

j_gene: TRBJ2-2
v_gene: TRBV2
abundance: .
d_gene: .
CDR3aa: CASHRNTGELFF
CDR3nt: TGTGCCAGCCACCGGAACACCGGGGAGCTGTTTTTT